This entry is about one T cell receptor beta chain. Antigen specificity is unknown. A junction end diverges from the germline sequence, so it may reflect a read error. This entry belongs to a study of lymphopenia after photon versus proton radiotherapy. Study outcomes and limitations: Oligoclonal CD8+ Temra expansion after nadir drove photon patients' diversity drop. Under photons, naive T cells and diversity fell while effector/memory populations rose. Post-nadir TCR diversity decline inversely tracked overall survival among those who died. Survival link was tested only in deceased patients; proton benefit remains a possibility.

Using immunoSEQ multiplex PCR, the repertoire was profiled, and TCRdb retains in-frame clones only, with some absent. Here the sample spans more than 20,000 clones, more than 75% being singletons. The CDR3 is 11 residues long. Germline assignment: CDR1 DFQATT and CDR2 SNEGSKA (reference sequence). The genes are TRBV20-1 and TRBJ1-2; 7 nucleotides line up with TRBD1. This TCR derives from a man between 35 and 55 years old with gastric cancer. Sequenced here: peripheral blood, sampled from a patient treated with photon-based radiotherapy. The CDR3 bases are TGCAGTGCTAGGGGAGGGACAGAGAATAGCTTC. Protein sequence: CSARGGTENSF.